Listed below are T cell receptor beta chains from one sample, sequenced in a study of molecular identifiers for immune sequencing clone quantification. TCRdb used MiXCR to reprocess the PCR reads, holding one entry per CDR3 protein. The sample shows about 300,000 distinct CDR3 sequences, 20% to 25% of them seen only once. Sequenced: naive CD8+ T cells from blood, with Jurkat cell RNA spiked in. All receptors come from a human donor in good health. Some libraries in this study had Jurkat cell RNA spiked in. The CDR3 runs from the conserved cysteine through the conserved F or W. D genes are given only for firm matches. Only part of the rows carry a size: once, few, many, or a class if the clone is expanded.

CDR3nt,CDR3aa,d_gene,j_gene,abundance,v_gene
TGTGCCTGGAGTACCGGGACAGGGGCCTACGAGCAGTACTTC,CAWSTGTGAYEQYF,TRBD1,TRBJ2-7,-,TRBV30
TGTGCCAGCAGTTGGGGGGCCTTTGGAACGGCTGAAGCTTTCTTT,CASSWGAFGTAEAFF,-,TRBJ1-1,few,TRBV27
TGTGCCAGCAGTTTACCGGAACTAGGTAACCCAGATACGCAGTATTTT,CASSLPELGNPDTQYF,-,TRBJ2-3,once,TRBV5-6
TGCGCCAGCAGCCAACTTGTACAGGGGATCGACGAGCAGTACTTC,CASSQLVQGIDEQYF,TRBD1,TRBJ2-7,many,TRBV4-1
TGTGCCAGCAGCCCCGACGATGGCGATGAGCAGTTCTTC,CASSPDDGDEQFF,-,TRBJ2-1,many,TRBV7-2
TGTGCCAGCAGTTTATTAAGCCCAGGGGGAAGCAATCAGCCCCAGCATTTT,CASSLLSPGGSNQPQHF,TRBD1,TRBJ1-5,many,TRBV27
TGCAGTGCTAGAGGGTACAACTACGAGCAGTACTTC,CSARGYNYEQYF,-,TRBJ2-7,many,TRBV20-1
TGCAGCGGACTCCCGGGGGCTAGCGGGAGGAAGGAGCAGTCCTTC,CSGLPGASGRKEQSF,TRBD2,TRBJ2-1,-,TRBV29-1
TGTGCCAGCAGCTTCGGGACAGGGGTGGAAAAACTGTTTTTT,CASSFGTGVEKLFF,TRBD1,TRBJ1-4,many,TRBV14
TGCGCCAGCAGCTTGTGGGACACAGATACGCAGTATTTT,CASSLWDTDTQYF,-,TRBJ2-3,many,TRBV5-1
TGTGCCAGCAGTGCGACGGGACAGGGGCCCTACGAGCAGTACTTC,CASSATGQGPYEQYF,TRBD1,TRBJ2-7,many,TRBV25-1
TGTGCCAGCAGCTCAACATGGGGCAGACAGTCTCAGTATTTT,CASSSTWGRQSQYF,-,TRBJ2-3,many,TRBV7-9
TGTGCCACACTAGCGGGCGGCACAGATACGCAGTATTTT,CATLAGGTDTQYF,TRBD2,TRBJ2-3,many,TRBV2
TGTGCCAGCAGTGATTGGGGCATGGACGAGCAGTACTTC,CASSDWGMDEQYF,-,TRBJ2-7,-,TRBV2
TGTGCCAGCAGCTTAGGACTAGCGGTGACCGTCAATGAGCAGTTCTTC,CASSLGLAVTVNEQFF,TRBD2,TRBJ2-1,-,TRBV11-2
TGTGCCAGCAGCTCATACCAGGGGTACTCTGGAAACACCATATATTTT,CASSSYQGYSGNTIYF,-,TRBJ1-3,-,TRBV7-9
TGTGCCAGCAGCCCCCTCTCAGCGGGGAACTATGGCTACACCTTC,CASSPLSAGNYGYTF,-,TRBJ1-2,many,TRBV14
TGCAGTGCTAGAGCTAGCGGGAGGGTATACGAGCAGTACTTC,CSARASGRVYEQYF,TRBD2,TRBJ2-7,many,TRBV20-1
TGCGCCAGCAGCCAAGTGGGTGAGAGTCAGCCCCAGCATTTT,CASSQVGESQPQHF,-,TRBJ1-5,many,TRBV4-1
TGTGCCAGCAGTAAGGGAAGGGGGCTGGGGACTGAAGCTTTCTTT,CASSKGRGLGTEAFF,TRBD1,TRBJ1-1,many,TRBV6-5
TGTGCCAGCAGCCTGATCGGAGGGGGCGCTAACTATGGCTACACCTTC,CASSLIGGGANYGYTF,TRBD1,TRBJ1-2,many,TRBV12-3/TRBV12-4
TGTGCCAGCAGCCTTCGACTGGACCCAGATACGCAGTATTTT,CASSLRLDPDTQYF,-,TRBJ2-3,many,TRBV9
TGTGCCAGCAGTTATGGCCCCGGGGAGTCCTACGAGCAGTACTTC,CASSYGPGESYEQYF,-,TRBJ2-7,-,TRBV6-2/TRBV6-3
TGTGCCAGCAGCCCCACGGGTTCATCTGGAAACACCATATATTTT,CASSPTGSSGNTIYF,-,TRBJ1-3,many,TRBV5-8
TGTGCCAGCAGCTTAGCCGGGGCTCTGAACACTGAAGCTTTCTTT,CASSLAGALNTEAFF,-,TRBJ1-1,many,TRBV7-2
TGTGCCAGCAGGACCCTGAGTAATGAAAAACTGTTTTTT,CASRTLSNEKLFF,-,TRBJ1-4,many,TRBV27
TGTGCCAGCAGCTTTTCCAGGGAAAACACTGAAGCTTTCTTT,CASSFSRENTEAFF,-,TRBJ1-1,many,TRBV7-9
TGCGCCAGCAGCCAAGAACGGTCTAGCGGGAGAACAGATACGCAGTATTTT,CASSQERSSGRTDTQYF,TRBD2,TRBJ2-3,-,TRBV4-1
TGTGCCAGCAGCGAACAGGGTCGCTCCTACGAGCAGTACTTC,CASSEQGRSYEQYF,-,TRBJ2-7,many,TRBV9
TGTGCCAGTAGTATCATTGCAGGATCCTACGAGCAGTACTTC,CASSIIAGSYEQYF,-,TRBJ2-7,many,TRBV19
TGTGCCAGCAGTCACCAAGAGATAGCGGGATACGGGGTGTTGACCGGGGAGCTGTTTTTT,CASSHQEIAGYGVLTGELFF,TRBD2,TRBJ2-2,-,TRBV6-2/TRBV6-3